The rows below give T cell receptor beta chains drawn from one sample of a study of a mutant IDH1 vaccine in newly diagnosed glioma. This table comes from immunoSEQ multiplex PCR, and its TCRdb copy is limited to in-frame clones, with some not included. The data contain around 99,000 clones, roughly 75% of them singletons. The specimen comprised PBMCs, sampled from a glioma patient treated with radiotherapy, temozolomide or both. The receptors shown here come from a man between 40 and 49 years old with glioma. Each CDR3 is given with its conserved first and last residue. D genes are given only for firm matches. The size entry is marked missing in some rows and otherwise reads once, few, many or a size class.

DNA	CDR3	V	J	size	D
TGTGCCAGCAGCTTCGACAGGGCGAACACCATATATTTT	CASSFDRANTIYF	TRBV5-6	TRBJ1-3	.	TRBD1
TGTGCCACCAGCACGGGGACAGGGGCTGGGGCCAACGTCCTGACTTTC	CATSTGTGAGANVLTF	TRBV15	TRBJ2-6	.	TRBD1
TGTGCCAGCAGCGGAGGGACAGGGGTAATAAATGAGCAGTTCTTC	CASSGGTGVINEQFF	TRBV7-2	TRBJ2-1	.	TRBD1
TGTGCCAGCAGCCTCAAACGGGGGAGAGAGCTGTTTTTT	CASSLKRGRELFF	TRBV11-1	TRBJ2-2	.	.
TGTGCCACTAGGACAGGATCACCTAACTATGGCTACACCTTC	CATRTGSPNYGYTF	TRBV6-1	TRBJ1-2	few	TRBD1
TGTGCCAGCAGTGACTCAGGGAGGGGGCTGGTGGATGAGCAGTTCTTC	CASSDSGRGLVDEQFF	TRBV6-4	TRBJ2-1	few	.
TGTGCCAGCAGCTTTGGTCTAGCGGGGGTTTCTTCAGATACGCAGTATTTT	CASSFGLAGVSSDTQYF	TRBV7-8	TRBJ2-3	.	TRBD2
TGTGCCAGCAGTTTTATCTCAGCGAAGGACACTGAAGCTTTCTTT	CASSFISAKDTEAFF	TRBV28	TRBJ1-1	.	.
TGTGCCAGCAGCTTACTGACTAGCGGGGGGTACGGCACAGATACGCAGTATTTT	CASSLLTSGGYGTDTQYF	TRBV7-8	TRBJ2-3	.	TRBD2
TGCGCCAGCAGCTTAAACAGGCCAGATCAGAGGAACAATGAGCAGTTCTTC	CASSLNRPDQRNNEQFF	TRBV5-1	TRBJ2-1	.	.
TGTGCCAGCAGCTTGCCACAGGAGGGACCTAATGAAAAACTGTTTTTT	CASSLPQEGPNEKLFF	TRBV5-6	TRBJ1-4	.	.